The rows below give T cell receptor beta chains drawn from one sample of a study of cytomegalovirus exposure and HLA in healthy donors. The method was immunoSEQ multiplex PCR; TCRdb's version includes in-frame clones alone and lacks a portion of them. The sample comprises around 120,000 clones, about three quarters of which are singletons, and around 3% rests with the top ten. Sequenced material: PBMCs. Receptors originate from a middle-aged woman in good health and CMV-seropositive. The CDR3 runs from the conserved cysteine through the conserved F or W. Fields, in order: V gene, D gene, J gene, clone size, CDR3 DNA, CDR3 protein. A D gene is named only where the DNA matches it firmly. Not all rows give a size; the values are once, few, many and, for expanded clones, a class.

V gene: TRBV7-3
D gene: .
J gene: TRBJ2-7
clone size: .
CDR3 DNA: TGTGCCAGCAGCTTAACGAACAGGGAGGGCGAGCAGTACTTC
CDR3 protein: CASSLTNREGEQYF

V gene: TRBV10-1
D gene: TRBD2
J gene: TRBJ2-2
clone size: .
CDR3 DNA: TGCGCCACCGGGGGGGGAGGGCAACGGGAGCTGTTTTTT
CDR3 protein: CATGGGGQRELFF

V gene: TRBV12-2
D gene: .
J gene: TRBJ2-3
clone size: .
CDR3 DNA: TGTGCAAGTCGCCCGGAGGGCCCCACAGATACGCAGTATTTT
CDR3 protein: CASRPEGPTDTQYF

V gene: TRBV18
D gene: .
J gene: TRBJ1-1
clone size: .
CDR3 DNA: TGTGCCAGCTCACAGGGGGAGAACACTGAAGCTTTCTTT
CDR3 protein: CASSQGENTEAFF

V gene: TRBV29-1
D gene: TRBD2
J gene: TRBJ2-2
clone size: .
CDR3 DNA: TGCAGCGTTGGGGGCGGGAGTGGAACCGGGGAGCTGTTTTTT
CDR3 protein: CSVGGGSGTGELFF

V gene: TRBV9
D gene: .
J gene: TRBJ2-3
clone size: .
CDR3 DNA: TGTGCCAGCAGCCCCTTTGGGGGGACTACAGATACGCAGTATTTT
CDR3 protein: CASSPFGGTTDTQYF

V gene: TRBV9
D gene: .
J gene: TRBJ2-1
clone size: .
CDR3 DNA: TGTGCCAGCAGCGTAGCCCCAACAACCGATGAGCAGTTCTTC
CDR3 protein: CASSVAPTTDEQFF

V gene: TRBV4-3
D gene: .
J gene: TRBJ2-2
clone size: once
CDR3 DNA: TGCGCCAGCAGCCAAGAGGGCTACACCGGGGAGCTGTTTTTT
CDR3 protein: CASSQEGYTGELFF

V gene: TRBV5-6
D gene: .
J gene: TRBJ1-3
clone size: .
CDR3 DNA: TGTGCCAGCAGCCCCACAGGTTACTCTGGAAACACCATATATTTT
CDR3 protein: CASSPTGYSGNTIYF

V gene: TRBV27
D gene: TRBD1
J gene: TRBJ1-2
clone size: .
CDR3 DNA: TGTGCCAGCAGTATCGACAGGGGCTATGGCTACACCTTC
CDR3 protein: CASSIDRGYGYTF

V gene: TRBV5-1
D gene: .
J gene: TRBJ1-5
clone size: .
CDR3 DNA: TGCGCCAGCAGCTTGGCCGGGGGGAATCAGCCCCAGCATTTT
CDR3 protein: CASSLAGGNQPQHF

V gene: TRBV18
D gene: .
J gene: TRBJ2-2
clone size: .
CDR3 DNA: TGTGCCAGCTCACCACCCCGGAGCACCGGGGAGCTGTTTTTT
CDR3 protein: CASSPPRSTGELFF

V gene: TRBV7-2
D gene: TRBD1
J gene: TRBJ1-4
clone size: .
CDR3 DNA: TGTGCCAGCAGCTTAAGGGGGCGGAACAATGAAAAACTGTTTTTT
CDR3 protein: CASSLRGRNNEKLFF

V gene: TRBV7-9
D gene: .
J gene: TRBJ1-2
clone size: .
CDR3 DNA: TGTGCCAGCAGCTTAAACAGCCCAGACTATGGCTACACCTTC
CDR3 protein: CASSLNSPDYGYTF

V gene: TRBV7-9
D gene: TRBD1
J gene: TRBJ1-6
clone size: .
CDR3 DNA: TGTGCCAGCAGCTTAGTAGGGACAGATGGGTCACCCCTCCACTTT
CDR3 protein: CASSLVGTDGSPLHF

V gene: TRBV5-6
D gene: .
J gene: TRBJ1-3
clone size: few
CDR3 DNA: TGTGCCAGCAGCTTGGGGGGCAAGGGAAACACCATATATTTT
CDR3 protein: CASSLGGKGNTIYF

V gene: TRBV19
D gene: .
J gene: TRBJ1-5
clone size: .
CDR3 DNA: TGTGCCAGTGGCGGGAGTCATCAGCCCCAGCATTTT
CDR3 protein: CASGGSHQPQHF

V gene: TRBV19
D gene: TRBD2
J gene: TRBJ2-2
clone size: once
CDR3 DNA: TGTGCCAGTAGTGCTGCCCCGACTAGCGGGAACACCGGGGAGCTGTTTTTT
CDR3 protein: CASSAAPTSGNTGELFF

V gene: TRBV18
D gene: TRBD2
J gene: TRBJ2-3
clone size: .
CDR3 DNA: TGTGCCAGCTCACCCCTATCCGGGACTACCCAGGGAACAGATACGCAGTATTTT
CDR3 protein: CASSPLSGTTQGTDTQYF

V gene: TRBV4-1
D gene: .
J gene: TRBJ1-5
clone size: .
CDR3 DNA: TGCGCCAGCAGGGGGGACTTGAGTCAGCCCCAGCATTTT
CDR3 protein: CASRGDLSQPQHF

V gene: TRBV5-1
D gene: TRBD2
J gene: TRBJ2-7
clone size: .
CDR3 DNA: TGCGCCAGCCAACCCGGGACTAACTACGAGCAGTACTTC
CDR3 protein: CASQPGTNYEQYF

V gene: TRBV5-1
D gene: TRBD2
J gene: TRBJ2-7
clone size: .
CDR3 DNA: TGCGCCAGCAGCCATCAGAGCGGGACGAGGGTCCAGCAGTACTTC
CDR3 protein: CASSHQSGTRVQQYF

V gene: TRBV4-1
D gene: .
J gene: TRBJ1-1
clone size: .
CDR3 DNA: TGCGCCAGCAGCCCACCGCGATTGGGGGGAACTGAAGCTTTCTTT
CDR3 protein: CASSPPRLGGTEAFF

V gene: TRBV9
D gene: TRBD2
J gene: TRBJ2-7
clone size: .
CDR3 DNA: TGTGCCAGCAGCCGGACTAGCCTAGGAGAGCAGTACTTC
CDR3 protein: CASSRTSLGEQYF

V gene: TRBV6-1
D gene: .
J gene: TRBJ1-4
clone size: .
CDR3 DNA: TGTGCCACCAATCCCGAAAGGGGTGAAAAACTGTTTTTT
CDR3 protein: CATNPERGEKLFF

V gene: TRBV6-1
D gene: TRBD1
J gene: TRBJ1-2
clone size: .
CDR3 DNA: TGTGCCAGCAGTGAGGGACAGAACTATGGCTACACCTTC
CDR3 protein: CASSEGQNYGYTF

V gene: TRBV5-4
D gene: TRBD2
J gene: TRBJ2-1
clone size: few
CDR3 DNA: TGTGCCAGCAGCAAGGAACTAGCGGACCCCCGGGGGCAGTTCTTC
CDR3 protein: CASSKELADPRGQFF

V gene: TRBV10-2
D gene: .
J gene: TRBJ2-3
clone size: .
CDR3 DNA: TGCGCCAGCCGGGAAACGGGAGAGCCCGATACGCAGTATTTT
CDR3 protein: CASRETGEPDTQYF

V gene: TRBV6-4
D gene: TRBD2
J gene: TRBJ2-3
clone size: .
CDR3 DNA: TGTGCCATCCCCGGCAGTAGCGGGAGTCACTCCCTTCCCACAGATACGCAGTATTTT
CDR3 protein: CAIPGSSGSHSLPTDTQYF

V gene: TRBV7-9
D gene: TRBD1
J gene: TRBJ1-1
clone size: .
CDR3 DNA: TGTGCCAGCAGCGCCGCAGGGGGATCTGAAGCTTTCTTT
CDR3 protein: CASSAAGGSEAFF

V gene: TRBV20-1
D gene: .
J gene: TRBJ2-1
clone size: .
CDR3 DNA: TGCAGTGCTAACCCTAGCCATGAGCAGTTCTTC
CDR3 protein: CSANPSHEQFF

V gene: TRBV18
D gene: .
J gene: TRBJ1-2
clone size: .
CDR3 DNA: TGTGCCAGCTCACCCACGGGGACAATGGGGAATTATGGCTACACCTTC
CDR3 protein: CASSPTGTMGNYGYTF

V gene: TRBV5-6
D gene: .
J gene: TRBJ1-2
clone size: .
CDR3 DNA: TGTGCCAGCAGCTTTTCCAATAACTATGGCTACACCTTC
CDR3 protein: CASSFSNNYGYTF

V gene: TRBV2
D gene: TRBD2
J gene: TRBJ2-3
clone size: .
CDR3 DNA: TGTGCCAGCTCCGAAGGCGGGGGGCGAGGCACAGATACGCAGTATTTT
CDR3 protein: CASSEGGGRGTDTQYF

V gene: TRBV7-9
D gene: TRBD2
J gene: TRBJ2-7
clone size: .
CDR3 DNA: TGTGCCAGCAGCTTAGCAGCGGGATCTAGGTGGGAGCAGTACTTC
CDR3 protein: CASSLAAGSRWEQYF

V gene: TRBV6-5
D gene: TRBD1
J gene: TRBJ2-1
clone size: .
CDR3 DNA: TGTGCCAGCAGTCTCCAGACAGGGTTGAGAAATGAGCAGTTCTTC
CDR3 protein: CASSLQTGLRNEQFF

V gene: TRBV14
D gene: TRBD2
J gene: TRBJ2-7
clone size: once
CDR3 DNA: TGTGCCAGCAGCCAAGTGAGCGGGGGGCCAAGGCAGCAGTACTTC
CDR3 protein: CASSQVSGGPRQQYF

V gene: TRBV7-9
D gene: .
J gene: TRBJ1-6
clone size: .
CDR3 DNA: TGTGCCAGCAGCTTTAACGGGGGTTATAATTCACCCCTCCACTTT
CDR3 protein: CASSFNGGYNSPLHF

V gene: TRBV7-9
D gene: .
J gene: TRBJ2-1
clone size: .
CDR3 DNA: TGTGCCAGCAGCCCCGGGACTTCCGTCAATGAGCAGTTCTTC
CDR3 protein: CASSPGTSVNEQFF

V gene: TRBV18
D gene: TRBD2
J gene: TRBJ2-5
clone size: .
CDR3 DNA: TGTGCCAGCTCACCACCTTCCTTCGCGGGGGGTACGGAGACCCAGTACTTC
CDR3 protein: CASSPPSFAGGTETQYF